These 32 T cell receptor beta chains share one sample of origin, sequenced in a study of early T cells in non-severe SARS-CoV-2 infection. TCRdb re-analysed the 5' RACE reads in MiXCR, keeping a single row per CDR3 protein. The sample consists of 30,000 to 40,000 distinct CDR3 sequences, approximately 7.1% of them appearing once. The sequences come from whole blood, collected at baseline. These receptors were obtained from an adult who was a healthcare worker with PCR-confirmed SARS-CoV-2 infection or an uninfected control (not recorded which).

This clonotype was counted at least ten times. This CDR3 is CSARAGTSGRAATDTQYF. CDR3 nucleotide sequence: TGCAGTGCTAGGGCCGGGACTAGCGGGAGGGCCGCCACAGATACGCAGTATTTT. The chain carries TRBV20-1 and TRBJ2-3; 16 bases are shared with TRBD2. This CDR3 is built from 18 residues. The germline V gene encodes CDR1 DFQATT and CDR2 SNEGSKA (reference sequence). V shed 3 bases, J shed 2 bases, and the junction held 8 bases outside the gene matches.

This clonotype was seen ten or more times. V gene TRBV11-2 combines with J gene TRBJ2-1; 9 nucleotides align to TRBD2. The length of the CDR3 is 14 residues. Per germline, CDR1 SGHAT and CDR2 FQNNGV. Trimming cost V 3 bases and J 6 bases; bases outside gene matches: 3. The CDR3 loop reads CASSFAGGPNEQFF. The DNA of the CDR3 is TGTGCCAGCAGCTTCGCGGGAGGGCCCAATGAGCAGTTCTTC.

This clonotype was seen only a few times. V is TRBV24-1 and J is TRBJ2-1; 12 positions match TRBD2. This CDR3 spans 17 amino acids. Losses at the gene ends were 4 bases for V and 5 bases for J; bases not matched to a gene: 8. CDR1 is KGHDR and CDR2 is SFDVKD in the germline V gene. The CDR3 protein is CATSEPRTSGKDNEQFF. Here the CDR3 DNA reads TGTGCCACCAGTGAGCCTCGGACTAGCGGGAAGGACAATGAGCAGTTCTTC.

Here the CDR3 reads CASSLELARGEQFF. For the CDR3, the DNA is TGTGCCAGCAGCTTAGAACTAGCGAGGGGTGAGCAGTTCTTC. The chain links TRBV11-2 to TRBJ2-1, with 7 bases lining up with TRBD2. Per the germline V gene, CDR1 is SGHAT and CDR2 is FQNNGV. The CDR3 contains 14 residues. The J segment lost 9 bases and the V segment lost 0 bases, leaving 5 bases of the junction unmatched. Drawing the rest from reference TRBV11-2 and TRBJ2-1, the complete variable domain is EAGVAQSPRYKIIEKRQSVAFWCNPISGHATLYWYQQILGQGPKLLIQFQNNGVVDDSQLPKDRFSAERLKGVDSTLKIQPAKLEDSAVYLCASSLELARGEQFFGPGTRLTVL.

In this sample, this clonotype turned up many times. The V and J genes are TRBV18 and TRBJ2-3; 15 bases line up with TRBD2. The CDR3 has 17 amino acids. V lost 3 bases, J lost 2 bases, and 3 bases stayed unmatched. Germline CDR1 reads KGHSH; CDR2 reads LQKENI. The CDR3 is CASSPGLAGGVTDTQYF. The CDR3 DNA follows: TGTGCCAGCTCACCGGGACTAGCGGGAGGTGTCACAGATACGCAGTATTTT.

In this sample, this clonotype turned up a few times. V gene TRBV7-3 combines with J gene TRBJ2-7; perhaps TRBD2 as D (6 bases). Trimming took 8 bases from V and 2 from J, leaving 13 bases between them. The CDR3 totals 13 residues. Germline V CDR1 and CDR2: SGHTA, FQGTGA. The CDR3 sequence is CASARGNTYEQYF. CDR3 DNA sequence: TGTGCCAGCGCCCGCGGGAACACCTACGAGCAGTACTTC.

The genes are TRBV20-1 and TRBJ2-7, with 13 bases fitting TRBD2. With 6 bases clipped from V and 5 bases from J, the junction kept 10 bases outside the gene matches. The CDR3 covers 15 residues. Germline V gene sequence: CDR1 DFQATT, CDR2 SNEGSKA (reference sequence). The DNA of the CDR3 is TGCAGTGCCAGACCCGGACTAGCGGGAGTTGACGAGCAGTACTTC. It translates to CSARPGLAGVDEQYF.

This clonotype has only a few counts. This chain links TRBV5-1 with TRBJ2-3, with 7 nucleotides matching TRBD2. This CDR3 spans 14 amino acids. J was trimmed by 0 bases and V by 7 bases; bases with no gene match: 5. Germline V gene lookup returns CDR1 SGHRS and CDR2 YFSETQ. In nucleotides, the CDR3 is TGCGCCAGCTCGCTAGCGGAAAGCACAGATACGCAGTATTTT. It translates to CASSLAESTDTQYF.

V usage is TRBV10-3 and J usage is TRBJ2-1; 7 bases agree with TRBD1. This CDR3 comprises 15 residues. The germline V gene has CDR1 ENHRY and CDR2 SYGVKD. J was trimmed by 7 bases and V by 4 bases; bases with no gene match: 10. The CDR3 sequence: CAISGPDRVNNEQFF. In DNA form, the CDR3 reads TGTGCCATCAGTGGACCCGACAGGGTCAATAATGAGCAGTTCTTC.

This clonotype was recorded a few times. V and J are TRBV4-1 and TRBJ2-3; TRBD2 is a possible D gene (5 bases). V lost 0 bases and J 6 bases, leaving 13 bases between the germline ends. This CDR3 is 15 amino acids long. Per germline, CDR1 MGHRA and CDR2 YSYEKL. CDR3 nucleotides: TGCGCCAGCAGCCAAGATCTACCCCGGGGTGATACGCAGTATTTT. Protein product: CASSQDLPRGDTQYF.

There are a few counts of this clonotype. This rearrangement joins TRBV6-1 to TRBJ2-7; 7 positions agree with TRBD2. Trimming at V came to 6 bases and at J to 7 bases, leaving 15 bases not matched to a gene. The CDR3 totals 15 residues. Per germline, CDR1 MNHNS and CDR2 SASEGT. The CDR3 spells CASSTTSNPTGEQYF. CDR3 DNA sequence: TGTGCCAGCAGCACGACTAGCAATCCCACGGGGGAGCAGTACTTC.

V and J are TRBV4-3 and TRBJ2-5; unclear D gene. The CDR3 is 15 residues long. Germline V gives CDR1 LGHNA, CDR2 YSLEER. V was shortened by 0 bases and J by 9 bases, with 17 bases between the two germline ends. The CDR3 is CASSQDTADPGSQYF. Written as DNA, the CDR3 is TGCGCCAGCAGCCAAGATACAGCCGATCCTGGGTCCCAGTACTTC.

By share, this clonotype ranks as medium-sized. The V and J genes are TRBV7-9 and TRBJ1-5; no reliable D call. V was clipped by 1 base and J by 5 bases, with 12 bases between them. This CDR3 contains 15 residues. Germline V CDR1 and CDR2: SEHNR, FQNEAQ (reference sequence). In nucleotides, the CDR3 is TGTGCCAGCAGCTTAGGAGGGCAGAGAGATCAGCCCCAGCATTTT. This encodes CASSLGGQRDQPQHF.

This clonotype has more than one count but fewer than ten. Here the CDR3 reads CASSTGDTQYF. DNA of the CDR3: TGTGCCAGCAGCACGGGAGATACGCAGTATTTT. The chain is built from TRBV7-2 and TRBJ2-3; D is unclear. This CDR3 has 11 amino acids. Germline lookup yields CDR1 SGHTA and CDR2 FQGNSA. Trimming cost V 5 bases and J 5 bases, with 5 bases left between them.

This clonotype has just one count. The V gene is TRBV24-1, the J gene TRBJ2-1; TRBD1 matches at 9 bases. With 4 bases clipped from V and 6 bases from J, the junction kept 6 bases outside the gene matches. The CDR3 totals 15 residues. CDR1 is KGHDR and CDR2 is SFDVKD in the germline V gene. In nucleotides, the CDR3 is TGTGCCACCAGTGACTTGGGACAGGGTTGCAATGAGCAGTTCTTC. Protein product: CATSDLGQGCNEQFF.

The chain recombines TRBV7-9 with TRBJ2-1, with 12 bases identical to TRBD2. CDR3 length: 15 residues. The junction had 4 bases not matched to a gene; V was cut back by 3 bases and J by 7 bases. Germline V gene data show CDR1 as SEHNR and CDR2 as FQNEAQ (reference sequence). The CDR3 reads CASSFVLAGGNEQFF. In DNA form, the CDR3 reads TGTGCCAGCAGCTTTGTACTAGCGGGGGGTAATGAGCAGTTCTTC. The complete variable domain, with remaining parts taken from reference TRBV7-9 and TRBJ2-1, reads DTGVSQNPRHKITKRGQNVTFRCDPISEHNRLYWYRQTLGQGPEFLTYFQNEAQLEKSRLLSDRFSAERPKGSFSTLEIQRTEQGDSAMYLCASSFVLAGGNEQFFGPGTRLTVL.

For this clonotype: Just one base apart from a much larger clone, this may be a read error. The DNA of the CDR3 is TGTGCCATCAGTGATTTGGACACACAGAACACTGAAGCTTTCTTT. This sequence encodes CAISDLDTQNTEAFF. The J gene is TRBJ1-1, the V gene TRBV10-3; tentatively, D is TRBD1 (5 bases). This CDR3 spans 15 amino acids. V was pared by 3 bases and J by 1 base, with 12 bases between. The germline V gene encodes CDR1 ENHRY and CDR2 SYGVKD.

The V call is TRBV20-1, the J call TRBJ1-5; no firm D call. The CDR3 runs to 14 residues. The V gene's germline CDR1 is DFQATT and CDR2 SNEGSKA (reference sequence). The V end was cut by 3 bases, the J end by 2 bases, with 11 bases between. The chain's CDR3 is CSARAPWGNQPQHF. CDR3 bases: TGCAGTGCTAGGGCCCCGTGGGGCAATCAGCCCCAGCATTTT.

This clonotype was recorded a few times. The V and J genes are TRBV16 and TRBJ1-5; maybe TRBD1 (5 bases). Germline CDR1 and CDR2: KGHSY and FQNENV. The V and J ends lost 0 bases and 7 bases respectively, with 10 bases between them. The CDR3 sequence is 14 residues long. In DNA, the CDR3 is TGTGCCAGCAGCCAATCTGGGGGTAGCCAGCCCCAGCATTTT. The encoded protein is CASSQSGGSQPQHF.

The rearrangement joins TRBV9 to TRBJ2-5; 7 nucleotides line up with TRBD1. V dropped 3 bases and J dropped 5; count of bases not matched to a gene: 10. Germline assignment: CDR1 SGDLS and CDR2 YYNGEE. CDR3 length: 15 amino acids. CDR3 protein: CASSETRGRGETQYF. In DNA form, the CDR3 reads TGTGCCAGCAGCGAAACTAGGGGGCGCGGGGAGACCCAGTACTTC.

This clonotype was found many times. The gene calls are TRBV12-3 or TRBV12-4 and TRBJ2-2; D may correspond to TRBD1 or TRBD2 (5 bases each). Trimming removed 4 bases at V and 4 bases at J, with 16 bases between. The CDR3 is made up of 16 amino acids. CDR3 in DNA: TGTGCCAGCAGTTCCCTTAGGGGAGTTGGCACCGGGGAGCTGTTTTTT. Residues: CASSSLRGVGTGELFF.

This clonotype has at least ten counts. J is TRBJ2-7 and V is TRBV20-1; D not resolved. V was pared by 4 bases and J by 0 bases, with 10 bases between. The germline V gene encodes CDR1 DFQATT and CDR2 SNEGSKA (reference sequence). The CDR3 has 13 residues. As DNA, the CDR3 is TGCAGTGCTAAGCACTTATACTCCTACGAGCAGTACTTC. The encoded protein is CSAKHLYSYEQYF.

This clonotype showed up just a few times. The chain links TRBV11-3 to TRBJ2-1; TRBD1 agrees at 8 bases. Germline lookup yields CDR1 SGHNT and CDR2 YENEEA. This CDR3 comprises 16 residues. With V trimmed by 5 bases and J by 8 bases, 14 bases remained unmatched. The CDR3 loop is CASSIRGDRPSDEQFF. The CDR3 DNA reads TGTGCCAGCAGCATACGAGGGGACAGGCCTAGCGATGAGCAGTTCTTC.

The sample holds many counts of this clonotype. The CDR3 DNA reads TGCAGTGCTAGAGAGGGGACATTGAAAGGAAACACCATATATTTT. It translates to CSAREGTLKGNTIYF. V is TRBV20-1 and J is TRBJ1-3, with D perhaps matching TRBD1 (6 bases). V lost 0 bases to trimming and J lost 4 bases, with 13 bases between them. The CDR3 consists of 15 residues. Germline values: CDR1 DFQATT, CDR2 SNEGSKA (reference sequence).

This chain joins TRBV20-1 and TRBJ2-5; D remains ambiguous. The CDR3 consists of 12 residues. Trimming left V 5 bases short and J 5 bases short, with 12 bases between. Germline lookup yields CDR1 DFQATT and CDR2 SNEGSKA (reference sequence). CDR3 region: CSARHLVETQYF. CDR3 DNA: TGCAGTGCTCGTCATTTAGTGGAGACCCAGTACTTC.

This clonotype has ten or more counts. The rearrangement links TRBV9 to TRBJ2-3; D remains ambiguous. Germline CDR1 is SGDLS and CDR2 is YYNGEE. Trimming left V 1 base short and J 6 bases short, with 9 bases between. The CDR3 consists of 13 residues. The CDR3 nucleotides read TGTGCCAGCAGCGTAAACGAACCGGATACGCAGTATTTT. This gives the protein CASSVNEPDTQYF.

This clonotype was seen repeatedly, ten times or more. The gene calls are TRBV6-1 and TRBJ2-7, with 7 nucleotides matching TRBD2. V shed 4 bases and J 4 bases; nucleotides not matched to a gene: 19. CDR1 is MNHNS, CDR2 SASEGT, per germline. CDR3 length: 18 amino acids. CDR3 sequence (DNA): TGTGCCAGCAGTGGGTGCGGGAGTTTTGTCGATTCTGAGTACGAGCAGTACGTC. It yields the protein CASSGCGSFVDSEYEQYV.

V usage is TRBV18 and J usage is TRBJ1-4, with D uncertain. Trimming left V 3 bases short and J 0 bases short, with 5 bases between. The CDR3 totals 14 residues. Looked up from germline, CDR1 is KGHSH and CDR2 is LQKENI. The CDR3 DNA reads as TGTGCCAGCTCACCTGGGGCAACTAATGAAAAACTGTTTTTT. Its translation is CASSPGATNEKLFF. Combining the CDR3 with reference TRBV18 and TRBJ1-4 gives the whole variable domain NAGVMQNPRHLVRRRGQEARLRCSPMKGHSHVYWYRQLPEEGLKFMVYLQKENIIDESGMPKERFSAEFPKEGPSILRIQQVVRGDSAAYFCASSPGATNEKLFFGSGTQLSVL.

This clonotype was counted ten times or more. This chain uses TRBV6-5 with TRBJ2-7; unclear D gene. The germline V gene has CDR1 MNHEY and CDR2 SVGAGI. Trimming left V 1 base short and J 0 bases short, with 1 base between. The CDR3 sequence is 12 residues long. CDR3 DNA sequence: TGTGCCAGCAGTTACTGCTCCTACGAGCAGTACGTC. Translation gives CASSYCSYEQYV.

Only a few counts were recorded for this clonotype. The chain joins TRBV7-9 to TRBJ2-1; D possibly uses TRBD1 or TRBD2 (5 bases each). V dropped 5 bases and J dropped 4 bases, with 18 bases sitting between them. There are 16 residues in the CDR3. Germline loops: CDR1 SEHNR, CDR2 FQNEAQ (reference sequence). CDR3 in DNA: TGTGCCAGCAGCCCCCCAGAGGGGTCGGTGTACAATGAGCAGTTCTTC. Translation gives CASSPPEGSVYNEQFF.

This chain links TRBV24-1 with TRBJ2-1; 11 nucleotides match TRBD2. The CDR3 contains 15 residues. From germline, CDR1 is KGHDR and CDR2 SFDVKD. With 3 bases clipped from V and 5 bases from J, the junction kept 2 bases outside the gene matches. As DNA, the CDR3 is TGTGCCACCAGTGATACGGGACTAGCGGACAATGAGCAGTTCTTC. Amino acids: CATSDTGLADNEQFF.

The table lists this clonotype with many counts. The rearrangement links TRBV12-3 or TRBV12-4 to TRBJ2-3; possible D gene TRBD2, 5 bases. Between the trimmed V and J ends, which lost 6 bases and 4 bases, there was a span of 11 bases. The CDR3 sequence is 13 residues long. Written as DNA, the CDR3 is TGTGCCAGCAGCTACGAGGGTGCAGATACGCAGTATTTT. Translated, it gives CASSYEGADTQYF.